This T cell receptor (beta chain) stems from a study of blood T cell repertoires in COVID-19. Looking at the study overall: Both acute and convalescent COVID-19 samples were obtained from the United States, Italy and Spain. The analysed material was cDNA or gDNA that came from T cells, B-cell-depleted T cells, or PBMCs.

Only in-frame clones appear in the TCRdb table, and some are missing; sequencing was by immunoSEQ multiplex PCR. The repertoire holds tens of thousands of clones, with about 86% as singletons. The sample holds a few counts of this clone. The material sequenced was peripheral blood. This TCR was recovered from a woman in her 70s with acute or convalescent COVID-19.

CDR3 amino acids: CASSPRGANQPQHF. CDR3 DNA sequence: TGTGCCAGCAGTCCCAGGGGAGCTAATCAGCCCCAGCATTTT. This sequence joins TRBV6-5 and TRBJ1-5, with D possibly TRBD1 on 6 matching bases. The CDR3 is 14 residues long. V was cut by 5 bases and J by 4 bases, with 12 bases left in between. CDR1 is MNHEY and CDR2 is SVGAGI in the germline V gene.